The 16 T cell receptor beta chains below all came from one sample that was sequenced in a study of tumor-infiltrating lymphocytes in primary liver carcinoma. The study co-extracted DNA and RNA from 20-30 mg of unsorted bulk tissue. Total RNA amounting to 500 ng was the source from which TCR beta cDNA was made with a constant-region primer. Each TCR beta library was derived from three nested multiplex PCR rounds that employed slightly modified ARM-PCR. Use of TRBV1-TRBV30 forward primers with a C-beta reverse primer characterized the first two PCR rounds, which lasted around 10 cycles each. Each CDR3 protein gets one entry after TCRdb re-called the multiplex PCR reads with MiXCR. The sample contains more than 60,000 distinct CDR3 sequences, 55% to 75% of which appear only once. Source material: liver tumor tissue from sampling region 4. Regarding subset: tumor region T4, right-lateral pole. These receptors originate from a man aged 35 to 55 with primary liver carcinoma and hepatitis B virus infection.

Concerning this clonotype: A much larger clone differs by one base, so this may be a read error. This chain links TRBV5-4 with TRBJ2-1, with no clear D. The CDR3 length is 16 residues. Germline V gene data show CDR1 as SGHNT and CDR2 as YYREEE (reference sequence). The CDR3 DNA sequence: TGTGCCAGGAGCTTAAGGAAACCGGGTTCCTACAATGAGCAGTTCTTC. Translation gives CARSLRKPGSYNEQFF.

A word on this clonotype: One end of the junction is discordant with germline, which a read error may explain. This rearrangement joins TRBV29-1 to TRBJ2-1, with D maybe TRBD2 (6 bases). Per the germline V gene, CDR1 is SQVTM and CDR2 is ANQGSEA. CDR3 length: 14 residues. In DNA form, the CDR3 reads TGCAGTGTTGATGAGCTAGCGTACCACAATGAGCAGTTCTTC. Amino acid sequence: CSVDELAYHNEQFF.

The chain links TRBV2 to TRBJ2-5; D is perhaps TRBD1 (6 bases). The CDR3 totals 13 residues. Germline CDR1 reads SNHLY; CDR2 reads FYNNEI. The V end was cut by 4 bases, the J end by 13 bases, with 19 bases between. DNA of the CDR3: TGTGCCAGCAGTGGAAAGTACCCGGGACATACGTACTTC. This gives the protein CASSGKYPGHTYF. Combining the CDR3 with reference TRBV2 and TRBJ2-5 gives the whole variable domain EPEVTQTPSHQVTQMGQEVILRCVPISNHLYFYWYRQILGQKVEFLVSFYNNEISEKSEIFDDQFSVERPDGSNFTLKIRSTKLEDSAMYFCASSGKYPGHTYFGPGTRLLVL.

The CDR3 spells CASSAGSTETFF. DNA for the CDR3: TGTGCCAGCAGCGCAGGGAGCACTGAGACTTTCTTT. V is TRBV12-3 or TRBV12-4 and J is TRBJ1-1; TRBD1 might be the D (5 bases). The CDR3 sequence is 12 residues long. Trimming stripped 6 bases from V and 12 bases from J, with 17 bases between.

As to this clonotype: With a much larger clone just one base away, this may be a read error. The chain recombines TRBV28 with TRBJ2-3; D uncertain. The CDR3 has 14 residues. CDR1 is MDHEN and CDR2 is SYDVKM in the germline V gene. The V end lost 1 base, the J end lost 5 bases, and 10 bases lay between the germline ends. Written as DNA, the CDR3 is TGTGCCAGCAGTTTATCCCACGACATAGATACGCAGTATTTT. This encodes CASSLSHDIDTQYF.

Many counts were recorded for this clonotype. This chain joins TRBV6-5 and TRBJ1-6; D possibly corresponds to TRBD1 (6 bases). This CDR3 contains 18 residues. Germline V CDR1 and CDR2: MNHEY, SVGAGI. Trimming stripped 1 base from V and 0 bases from J, with 13 bases between. The CDR3 DNA is TGTGCCAGCAGTTACTTTTCGGGAGGGGGCTCCTATAATTCACCCCTCCACTTT. Amino acid sequence: CASSYFSGGGSYNSPLHF.

A note on this clonotype: Sequence at one end of the junction differs from germline and may be a read error. This chain connects TRBV11-3 to TRBJ2-1, with D possibly TRBD2 on 6 matching bases. The germline gives CDR1 SGHNT, CDR2 YENEEA. The CDR3 consists of 14 residues. The CDR3 sequence: CVSSSLAREGEQFF. The CDR3 region has the DNA TGCGTCAGCAGCTCCCTAGCGAGAGAGGGTGAGCAGTTCTTC.

About this clonotype itself: Its ends do not fully match the called genes, so a read error is possible. The CDR3 DNA reads TGTGCGAGCAGGCCGGGAGGGGGACTAGCGGATCTTAACACCGGGGAGCTGTTTTTT. Translated: CASRPGGGLADLNTGELFF. This rearrangement joins TRBV11-2 to TRBJ2-2, with 11 bases fitting TRBD2. Germline V gene sequence: CDR1 SGHAT, CDR2 FQNNGV. The CDR3 covers 19 residues.

On this clonotype: A read error may produce the germline difference seen at one junction end. The chain joins TRBV4-2 to TRBJ1-2; tentative D call: TRBD1 (5 bases). Germline loops: CDR1 LGHNA, CDR2 YNFKEQ. The CDR3 extends over 15 amino acids. This chain's CDR3 is CACSQETAREGGYIF. In nucleotides, the CDR3 is TGTGCCTGCAGTCAAGAGACCGCCAGGGAAGGTGGCTACATCTTC.

Regarding this clonotype: This CDR3 is missing its conserved last phenylalanine or tryptophan, likely due to a read error. The V and J genes are TRBV4-1 and TRBJ2-7; D may be TRBD1 (6 bases). The V gene lost 3 bases and the J gene lost 4 bases, with 19 bases spanning the gap. This CDR3 contains 16 residues. Germline CDR1 is MGHRA and CDR2 is YSYEKL. CDR3 in DNA: TGCGCCAGCAGCCACTCCCGTGGGCAGGGGAGTTACGAGCAGTACTCC. It is translated as CASSHSRGQGSYEQYS.

The J gene is TRBJ1-2, the V gene TRBV29-1; D is unclear. This CDR3 is 11 amino acids long. Germline V gives CDR1 SQVTM, CDR2 ANQGSEA. The CDR3: CGVGSRSGYTF. CDR3 nucleotides: TGCGGAGTTGGGAGTAGAAGTGGCTACACCTTC.

This clonotype was found a few times. At one boundary the junction diverges from the germline segment, which might be a read error. The gene calls are TRBV29-1 and TRBJ2-1; the match to TRBD2 covers 7 bases. Germline lookup yields CDR1 SQVTM and CDR2 ANQGSEA. The CDR3 is 14 residues long. This CDR3 is CSVESRGSYSEQFF. The CDR3 DNA follows: TGCAGCGTTGAATCCCGCGGGAGTTACAGTGAGCAGTTTTTC.

The V call is TRBV28, the J call TRBJ2-1, with D hard to call. V dropped 3 bases and J dropped 6 bases, with 9 bases sitting between them. CDR3 size: 13 residues. Germline loops: CDR1 MDHEN, CDR2 SYDVKM. The CDR3 is CASSFGTSNEQFF. CDR3 nucleotide sequence: TGTGCCAGCAGTTTCGGCACCTCCAATGAGCAGTTCTTC.

This clonotype was picked up many times. Here the CDR3 reads CASSLGTAGSPLHF. The CDR3, as DNA: TGTGCCAGCAGCTTAGGTACAGCTGGTTCACCCCTCCACTTT. The chain is built from TRBV7-9 and TRBJ1-6; no definite D call. CDR3 length equals 14 residues. Between the trimmed V and J ends, which lost 1 base and 9 bases, there was a span of 10 bases. Germline-derived CDR1 and CDR2 are SEHNR and FQNEAQ (reference sequence).

Worth noting for this clonotype: One end of the junction varies from germline; a read error may be responsible. This chain connects TRBV29-1 to TRBJ2-5; 10 bases are a match to TRBD1. This CDR3 is 14 amino acids long. Germline CDR1 and CDR2: SQVTM and ANQGSEA. CDR3 DNA sequence: TGTAGCATTGATGGGACAGGGGCCCAGGAGACCCAGTACTTC. This translates into CSIDGTGAQETQYF.

This clonotype appeared once. An end of the junction differs from the germline gene, which may be a read error. The chain employs TRBV6-1 and TRBJ2-1; 8 bases align to TRBD2. Looked up from germline, CDR1 is MNHNS and CDR2 is SASEGT. This CDR3 comprises 16 residues. The CDR3 loop is CASRALSTGGGDEQLF. The CDR3 DNA sequence: TGTGCCAGCAGAGCCCTCTCCACCGGGGGGGGCGATGAGCAGCTCTTC.